This is a list of T cell receptor beta chains from one sample in a study of cytomegalovirus exposure and HLA in healthy donors. Libraries were prepared by immunoSEQ multiplex PCR; TCRdb keeps only in-frame clonotypes and omits some of them. This sample carries 150,000 to 200,000 clones, roughly 84% of them seen once, and the ten largest clones take more than 8.5%. Sample: PBMCs. The receptor source for this set is a man aged 25-40 years in good health and CMV-seropositive. Each CDR3 is given with its conserved first and last residue. A D gene is named only where the DNA matches it firmly.

cdr3_length v_call d_call cdr3_aa
17 TRBV7-6 TRBD2 CASSLVAGELITGELFF
19 TRBV9 . CASSVTTIGEFSGANVLTF
11 TRBV4-2 . CASSQETGYTF
13 TRBV9 TRBD1 CASSVSGGNEQFF
18 TRBV7-6 TRBD2 CASSLGPLRGRRSDTQYF
14 TRBV27 . CASSPGGRQETQYF
13 TRBV30 TRBD1 CAWGQDSNQPQHF
13 TRBV7-3 TRBD2 CASSRGGSDTQYF
15 TRBV27 . CASSFFPHRVDEQYF
13 TRBV30 TRBD1 CAWSLTTGLEAFF
15 TRBV11-2 TRBD2 CASSLGSGGSYEQYF
14 TRBV5-1 . CASSHTRENTEAFF
15 TRBV30 . CAWSPDSPPLGTQYF
15 TRBV9 TRBD1 CASSGLGQGDSPLHF
15 TRBV7-2 . CASSLGGAGANVLTF
14 TRBV19 . CASSIDPGTYEQYF
16 TRBV18 . CASSPAEVYSTDTQYF
14 TRBV7-9 TRBD2 CACQLAGGVETQYF